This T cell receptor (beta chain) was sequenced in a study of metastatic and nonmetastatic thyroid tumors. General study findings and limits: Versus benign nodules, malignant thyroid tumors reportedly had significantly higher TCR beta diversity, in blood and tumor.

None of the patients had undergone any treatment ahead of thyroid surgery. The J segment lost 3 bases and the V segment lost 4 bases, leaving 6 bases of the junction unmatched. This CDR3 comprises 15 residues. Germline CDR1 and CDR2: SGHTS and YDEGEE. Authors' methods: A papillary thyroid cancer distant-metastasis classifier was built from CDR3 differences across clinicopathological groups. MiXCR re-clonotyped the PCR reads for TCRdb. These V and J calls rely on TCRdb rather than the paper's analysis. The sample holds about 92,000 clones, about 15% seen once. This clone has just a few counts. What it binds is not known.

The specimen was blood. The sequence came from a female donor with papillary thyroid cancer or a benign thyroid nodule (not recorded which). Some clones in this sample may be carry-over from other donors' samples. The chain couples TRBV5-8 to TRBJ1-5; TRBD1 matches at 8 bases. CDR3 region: CASSPWTGNNQPQHF. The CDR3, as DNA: TGTGCCAGCAGCCCATGGACAGGGAACAATCAGCCCCAGCATTTT.